These 26 T cell receptor beta chains were all obtained from the same sample, sequenced in a study of control samples from healthy donors and cancer patients (dated by TCRdb to about 2020). Libraries came from the immunoSEQ multiplex PCR assay. TCRdb's version of the immuneACCESS table is confined to in-frame rearrangements and falls short of the full clone set. An unresolved V gene accounts for under half of the shortfall where checked; the remainder is of unknown origin. This sample is represented by 40,000 or so clones; more than 70% of them were singletons. The top ten hold about a fifth of the sample. Source material: PBMCs. The receptors originated from a woman aged 55-75 years with lung cancer.

The chain has TRBV15 and TRBJ1-4; TRBD1 aligns across 10 bases. The V segment lost 3 bases and the J segment 6 bases; nucleotides outside the gene matches: 1. CDR1 LNHNV and CDR2 YYDKDF come from the germline V gene (reference sequence). The CDR3 totals 14 residues. CDR3 sequence (DNA): TGTGCCACCAGCAGGGACAGGGGGGATGAAAAACTGTTTTTT. The encoded protein is CATSRDRGDEKLFF.

V is TRBV2 and J is TRBJ2-3; D not resolved. The CDR3 runs 12 residues. Germline CDR1 is SNHLY and CDR2 is FYNNEI. Between the trimmed V and J ends, which lost 1 base and 4 bases, there was a span of 3 bases. CDR3 bases: TGTGCCAGCAGTGAAGGGGCAGATACGCAGTATTTT. Translated, it gives CASSEGADTQYF.

The chain employs TRBV4-2 and TRBJ2-1; unclear D gene. Germline CDR1 and CDR2: LGHNA and YNFKEQ. V was pared by 10 bases and J by 3 bases, with 16 bases between. The CDR3 spans 14 residues. This CDR3 reads CATSGWGSYNEQFF. CDR3 DNA: TGTGCCACTTCCGGATGGGGTAGCTACAATGAGCAGTTCTTC.

A single count supports this clone. The chain is built from TRBV5-4 and TRBJ2-7; TRBD1 is a possible D gene (6 bases). V dropped 0 bases and J dropped 4 bases, with 14 bases sitting between them. The CDR3 is 15 residues long. CDR1 is SGHNT, CDR2 YYREEE, per germline (reference sequence). The CDR3 DNA is TGTGCCAGCAGCTTGGGTACAGGGTTGTCTTACGAGCAGTACTTC. Residues: CASSLGTGLSYEQYF.

This clone was seen more than once but under ten times. This CDR3 reads CASSRPGHQPQHF. The CDR3 nucleotides read TGTGCCAGCAGCCGGCCAGGGCACCAGCCCCAGCATTTT. The chain recombines TRBV21-1 with TRBJ1-5; TRBD1, the table's D call, was not compared with the DNA. TRBV21-1 is given as a pseudogene. CDR3 length: 13 residues.

CDR3 in DNA: TGTGCCAGCTCACCTACCGGGACCGACGCTCCTTATGGCTACACCTTC. This gives the protein CASSPTGTDAPYGYTF. The J gene is TRBJ1-2, the V gene TRBV18; D is possibly TRBD1 (5 bases). The CDR3 runs to 16 residues. Germline CDR1 KGHSH, CDR2 LQKENI. With 3 bases removed from V and 5 bases from J, the gap between germline ends came to 19 bases. Filled out from reference TRBV18 and TRBJ1-2, the complete variable domain reads NAGVMQNPRHLVRRRGQEARLRCSPMKGHSHVYWYRQLPEEGLKFMVYLQKENIIDESGMPKERFSAEFPKEGPSILRIQQVVRGDSAAYFCASSPTGTDAPYGYTFGSGTRLTVV.

J is TRBJ2-2 and V is TRBV7-2, with D maybe TRBD1 (6 bases). Trimming shortened V by 8 bases and J by 5 bases, and 15 bases separated the two germline ends. Germline assignment: CDR1 SGHTA and CDR2 FQGNSA. CDR3 length equals 14 residues. The CDR3, as DNA: TGTGCCAGCTCTTTCTTACAGGGAACCGGGGAGCTGTTTTTT. Translating gives CASSFLQGTGELFF.

The chain joins TRBV13 to TRBJ1-1; D is uncertain. Germline lookup yields CDR1 PRHDT and CDR2 FYEKMQ (reference sequence). V was cut by 5 bases and J by 0 bases, with 13 bases left in between. The CDR3 is made up of 15 amino acids. CDR3 nucleotides: TGTGCCAGCAGCCCCCAGCGAGGGATGAACACTGAAGCTTTCTTT. It specifies CASSPQRGMNTEAFF.

This chain links TRBV7-9 with TRBJ1-3; D unclear. In germline, CDR1 is SEHNR, CDR2 FQNEAQ (reference sequence). The CDR3 is made up of 14 amino acids. V was pared by 3 bases and J by 0 bases, with 6 bases between. CDR3 nucleotides: TGTGCCAGCAGCTTCGGGAGCTCTGGAAACACCATATATTTT. The encoded protein is CASSFGSSGNTIYF.

The V and J genes are TRBV6-6 and TRBJ2-7, with 11 bases matching TRBD2. CDR1 and CDR2 from the germline V gene are MNHNY and SVGAGI (reference sequence). The V and J ends lost 5 bases and 4 bases, in that order; junction bases with no gene match: 4. CDR3 length: 14 residues. The CDR3 loop is CASSDSGRDYEQYF. The CDR3 DNA follows: TGTGCCAGCAGTGATAGCGGGAGGGATTACGAGCAGTACTTC.

The chain couples TRBV18 to TRBJ1-5; 9 bases are a match to TRBD1. The ends lost 5 bases at V and 0 bases at J; junction bases unmatched: 14. CDR3 length equals 19 residues. Germline CDR1 reads KGHSH; CDR2 reads LQKENI. The DNA for the CDR3 is TGTGCCAGCTCAGAACCCGGGACAGGGACTTTCTATAGCAATCAGCCCCAGCATTTT. Its translation is CASSEPGTGTFYSNQPQHF.

This clone was picked up a small number of times. The rearrangement links TRBV6-6 to TRBJ1-3, with a weak D call TRBD1 (5 bases). CDR3 length: 14 amino acids. Germline-derived CDR1 and CDR2 are MNHNY and SVGAGI (reference sequence). V was trimmed by 7 bases and J by 0 bases, leaving 10 bases between them. The CDR3 region is CASIRTNSGNTIYF. The CDR3 DNA reads TGTGCCAGCATCAGGACAAACTCTGGAAACACCATATATTTT.

This chain joins TRBV3-1 (or the pseudogene TRBV3-2) and TRBJ1-1; no clear D gene. Germline V gives CDR1 LGHDT, CDR2 YNNKEL (reference sequence). The CDR3 loop spans 12 amino acids. With 5 bases removed from V and 3 bases from J, the gap between germline ends came to 7 bases. CDR3 sequence reads: CASSFQDTEAFF. The CDR3 DNA sequence: TGTGCCAGCAGCTTCCAGGACACTGAAGCTTTCTTT.

There are a few counts of this clone. J is TRBJ2-7 and V is TRBV5-6; a weak D match, TRBD2 (6 bases). Trimming stripped 1 base from V and 4 bases from J, with 9 bases between. The CDR3 loop spans 13 amino acids. Per the germline V gene, CDR1 is SGHDT and CDR2 is YYEEEE. The CDR3 reads CASSLYGGYEQYF. CDR3 sequence (DNA): TGTGCCAGCAGCTTGTACGGGGGTTACGAGCAGTACTTC.

This clone is a singleton in its sample. The chain joins TRBV27 to TRBJ2-5; maybe TRBD2 (6 bases). The CDR3 sequence is 15 residues long. V gave up 3 bases and J gave up 5 bases, with 16 bases separating them. The germline gives CDR1 MNHEY, CDR2 SMNVEV (reference sequence). As DNA, the CDR3 is TGTGCCAGCAGTTTTACAGGAGGGTTGAGGGAGACCCAGTACTTC. Its protein product is CASSFTGGLRETQYF.

This chain uses TRBV6-6 with TRBJ2-5, with 8 bases lining up with TRBD1. There are 14 residues in the CDR3. V shed 5 bases, J shed 3 bases, and the junction held 5 bases outside the gene matches. Germline V gene sequence: CDR1 MNHNY, CDR2 SVGAGI (reference sequence). As DNA, the CDR3 is TGTGCCAGCAGTCAGGACAGGGTAAAAGAGACCCAGTACTTC. Translating it yields CASSQDRVKETQYF.

This sequence joins TRBV5-5 and TRBJ1-1, with D unclear. The V gene's germline CDR1 is SGHKS and CDR2 YYEKEE (reference sequence). V was clipped by 5 bases and J by 1 base, with 12 bases between them. CDR3 length equals 14 residues. DNA for the CDR3: TGTGCCAGCAGATCACTCCAAGAGAACACTGAAGCTTTCTTT. Translating gives CASRSLQENTEAFF.

CDR3 sequence (DNA): TGTGCCAGTAGTGGATGGGGTAGCAATCAGCCCCAGCATTTT. Translating it yields CASSGWGSNQPQHF. The chain joins TRBV19 to TRBJ1-5; D remains ambiguous. Looked up from germline, CDR1 is LNHDA and CDR2 is SQIVND (reference sequence). Trimming shortened V by 5 bases and J by 0 bases, and 8 bases separated the two germline ends. There are 14 residues in the CDR3.

The genes are TRBV25-1 and TRBJ2-1; 11 bases agree with TRBD2. V lost 4 bases, J lost 7 bases, and 6 bases stayed unmatched. CDR1 is MGHDK, CDR2 SYGVNS, per germline. CDR3 length equals 15 residues. CDR3 nucleotides: TGTGCCAGCAGTGCCCCCACTAGCGGGAGTAATGAGCAGTTCTTC. This gives the protein CASSAPTSGSNEQFF.

The rearrangement uses TRBV27 and TRBJ1-2, with 8 positions matching TRBD1. This CDR3 spans 15 amino acids. The V gene's germline CDR1 is MNHEY and CDR2 SMNVEV (reference sequence). Trimming at V came to 5 bases and at J to 3 bases, leaving 8 bases not matched to a gene. As DNA, the CDR3 is TGTGCCAGCAGTCCTAGGACAGGGTCGGACTATGGCTACACCTTC. Translating gives CASSPRTGSDYGYTF.

The chain links TRBV7-3 to TRBJ2-2; D perhaps matches TRBD1 (5 bases). This CDR3 is built from 15 residues. With 2 bases removed from V and 3 bases from J, the gap between germline ends came to 10 bases. CDR1 is SGHTA and CDR2 is FQGTGA in the germline V gene. This chain's CDR3 is CASSLGAGYTGELFF. In DNA form, the CDR3 reads TGTGCCAGCAGCTTAGGGGCAGGGTACACCGGGGAGCTGTTTTTT.

The CDR3, as DNA: TGTGCCACCTCTCCTGGGACGAGGCAGCCCCAGCATTTT. It is translated as CATSPGTRQPQHF. V gene TRBV15 combines with J gene TRBJ1-5; TRBD1 is a possible D gene (5 bases). This CDR3 is 13 amino acids long. Germline CDR1 and CDR2: LNHNV and YYDKDF (reference sequence). V shed 8 bases and J shed 7 bases, with 15 bases lying between them.

V and J are TRBV10-3 and TRBJ2-3; possible D gene TRBD1, 6 bases. This CDR3 spans 15 amino acids. CDR1 and CDR2 (germline): ENHRY, SYGVKD. V gave up 6 bases and J gave up 1 base, with 14 bases separating them. The CDR3 spells CAISKGVIGTDTQYF. In DNA form, the CDR3 reads TGTGCCATCAGCAAGGGGGTCATAGGCACAGATACGCAGTATTTT.

The chain combines TRBV12-5 with TRBJ2-3, with D possibly being TRBD1 (5 bases). The germline V gene has CDR1 LGHNT and CDR2 FRNRAP. The CDR3 totals 14 residues. Between the trimmed V and J ends, which lost 6 bases and 6 bases, there was a span of 16 bases. The chain's CDR3 is CASGRRGPADTQYF. The DNA for the CDR3 is TGTGCTAGTGGCCGTAGGGGTCCGGCGGATACGCAGTATTTT.

In this sample, this clone turned up once. The chain joins TRBV19 to TRBJ2-7, with TRBD2 matching over 8 bases. After removal of 6 bases from V and 0 bases from J, the junction contained 4 bases not matched to a gene. Per germline, CDR1 LNHDA and CDR2 SQIVND (reference sequence). This CDR3 region has 14 residues. CDR3 coding DNA: TGTGCCAGTAGCCTTAGCGGGGTCTCCTACGAGCAGTACTTC. Its protein product is CASSLSGVSYEQYF.

V usage is TRBV30 and J usage is TRBJ1-4; D is possibly TRBD1 (5 bases). The CDR3 has 12 residues. Germline CDR1 reads GTSNPN; CDR2 reads SVGIG (reference sequence). Trimming took 5 bases from V and 8 from J, leaving 12 bases between them. CDR3 amino acids: CAWGASGEKLFF. CDR3 coding DNA: TGTGCCTGGGGCGCCTCAGGGGAAAAACTGTTTTTT.